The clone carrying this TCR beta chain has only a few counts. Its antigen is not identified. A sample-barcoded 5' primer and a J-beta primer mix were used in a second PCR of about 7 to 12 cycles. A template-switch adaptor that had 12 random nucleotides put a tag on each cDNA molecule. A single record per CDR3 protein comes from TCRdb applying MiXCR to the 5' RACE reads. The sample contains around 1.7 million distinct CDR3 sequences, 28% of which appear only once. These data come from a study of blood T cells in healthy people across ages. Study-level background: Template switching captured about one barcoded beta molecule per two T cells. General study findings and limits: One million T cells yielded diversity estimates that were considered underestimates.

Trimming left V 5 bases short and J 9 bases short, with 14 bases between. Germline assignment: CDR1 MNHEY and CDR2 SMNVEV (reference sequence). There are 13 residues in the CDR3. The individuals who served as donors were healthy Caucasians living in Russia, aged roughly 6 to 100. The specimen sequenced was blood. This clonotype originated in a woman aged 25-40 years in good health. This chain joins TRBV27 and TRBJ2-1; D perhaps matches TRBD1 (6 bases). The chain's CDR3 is CASSLSDSIEQFF. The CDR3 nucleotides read TGTGCCAGCAGTCTCTCGGACAGCATTGAGCAGTTCTTC.